A selection of T cell receptor beta chains follows, all from one sample in a study of T-cell reconstitution after alpha-beta-depleted transplantation in children. MiXCR, run by TCRdb on the PCR reads, gives a single entry per CDR3 protein. Of about 440,000 distinct CDR3 sequences detected, 43% appear once; the ten largest clones hold approximately 25%. The source was PBMCs, collected before TCRalphabeta/CD19-depleted stem cell transplant. The source is a girl aged 2 to 10 with aplastic anemia, due to receive a stem cell transplant. Both conserved end residues are part of each CDR3. Fields, in order: J gene, V gene, clone size, D gene, CDR3 DNA, CDR3 protein. D genes are given only for firm matches. Clone size, where shown, is once, few, many, or a class for clones that have expanded.

TRBJ2-5,TRBV20-1,few,NA,TGCAGTGCTAGGGAAGGGATCCAAGAGACCCAGTACTTC,CSAREGIQETQYF
TRBJ2-1,TRBV12-5,few,NA,TGTGCTAGTGGTTTGTACAGACCACCCTCCTACAATGAGCAGTTCTTC,CASGLYRPPSYNEQFF
TRBJ2-7,TRBV12-3/TRBV12-4,many,TRBD2,TGTGCCAGCAGTCTAACTAGCGGGAGGGCGGCTGAGCAGTACTTC,CASSLTSGRAAEQYF
TRBJ2-3,TRBV7-9,many,NA,TGTGCCAGCAGCTTAGCGGCAGGACAAGATACGCAGTATTTT,CASSLAAGQDTQYF
TRBJ2-7,TRBV5-8,NA,TRBD2,TGTGCCAGCAGCCCCCAGCATCTAGCGGGAAAGGACGAGCAGTACTTC,CASSPQHLAGKDEQYF
TRBJ2-5,TRBV10-3,NA,NA,TGTGCCATCAGTTTCAGGGAAACTGAGACCCAGTACTTC,CAISFRETETQYF
TRBJ1-1,TRBV20-1,NA,NA,TGCAGTGCTAGATCCCCGGACGGACAAAGCATGTCTGAAGCTTTCTTT,CSARSPDGQSMSEAFF
TRBJ2-3,TRBV5-1,many,TRBD1,TGCGCCAGCAGCCGCGGGGACAGGGACACAGATACGCAGTATTTT,CASSRGDRDTDTQYF
TRBJ2-3,TRBV10-3,NA,NA,TGTGCCATCAGGACTAGCACAGATACGCAGTATTTT,CAIRTSTDTQYF
TRBJ2-5,TRBV18,NA,NA,TGTGCCAGCTCACCAGGAAGGGCAGAGACCCAGTACTTC,CASSPGRAETQYF
TRBJ2-1,TRBV19,NA,NA,TGTGCCAGTAGTCCGGTTAGTAGTCTAGCAGGCAATGAGCAGTTCTTC,CASSPVSSLAGNEQFF
TRBJ1-5,TRBV6-2/TRBV6-3,many,NA,TGTGCCAGCAGTTACAAGGGGGGCAATCAGCCCCAGCATTTT,CASSYKGGNQPQHF
TRBJ2-5,TRBV28,NA,NA,TGTGCCAGCAGTTCTAGACAGGTCGGACAAGAGACCCAGTACTTC,CASSSRQVGQETQYF
TRBJ2-3,TRBV11-2,NA,NA,TGTGCCAGCAGCCCCTCCCTGACGACTACCACAGATACGCAGTATTTT,CASSPSLTTTTDTQYF
TRBJ2-1,TRBV20-1,few,NA,TGCAGTGTGAGCCCCCCCCCCTCCTACAATGAGCAGTTCTTC,CSVSPPPSYNEQFF
TRBJ2-3,TRBV29-1,many,TRBD2,TGCAGCGCCCTTAGCGGGACGGGCACAGATACGCAGTATTTT,CSALSGTGTDTQYF
TRBJ2-1,TRBV5-6,NA,NA,TGTGCCAGCAGCATCCTGTCCTTACACGTCATTTACTACAATGAGCAGTTCTTC,CASSILSLHVIYYNEQFF
TRBJ1-1,TRBV5-1,many,NA,TGCGCCAGCAGTAGGGAGTTGATGAACACTGAAGCTTTCTTT,CASSRELMNTEAFF